The 9 T cell receptor beta chains listed next were all sequenced from one sample in a study of Graves' ophthalmopathy and Graves' hyperthyroidism (dated by TCRdb to 2016 to 2019). Sequencing instrument: Illumina HiSeq 2000. For repertoire sequencing, the TCR beta CDR3 regions were amplified from RNA transcripts. HTBI primers and the Qiagen OneStep RT-PCR kit were used in a first-round RT-PCR, which was followed by a second-round multiplex PCR, size selection and purification. TCRdb trimmed the raw reads at Q25, called clones with MiXCR and kept productive beta chains. Identical CDR3 protein sequences are pooled into one entry, listed with their most common genes and DNA. Here the sample has over 450,000 distinct CDR3 sequences; 14% occur a single time. Clones ranked in the top ten supply over 7.5% of the sample. Sample: blood. The receptors originated from a woman under 40 with Graves' ophthalmopathy. Donor details come from another sample of the same person, matched by shared clones.

This clonotype was observed at least ten times. The V gene is TRBV11-1, the J gene TRBJ1-5, with D possibly matching TRBD1 (6 bases). The CDR3 consists of 16 residues. Trimming took 4 bases from V and 2 from J, leaving 15 bases between them. Germline values: CDR1 SGHAT, CDR2 FQDESV (reference sequence). CDR3 nucleotide sequence: TGTGCCAGCAGCTCAACAGGGTATCGGGGCAATCAGCCCCAGCATTTT. Protein sequence: CASSSTGYRGNQPQHF.

This clonotype was seen at least ten times. This chain connects TRBV6-5 to TRBJ2-2; 7 bases are a match to TRBD2. This CDR3 has 15 residues. J was trimmed by 6 bases and V by 4 bases; bases with no gene match: 8. CDR1 is MNHEY and CDR2 is SVGAGI in the germline V gene. In nucleotides, the CDR3 is TGTGCCAGCAGTTGGGGGACTAAGCTAGCCGGGGAGCTGTTTTTT. Encoded protein: CASSWGTKLAGELFF.

This clonotype has ten or more counts. The rearrangement uses TRBV7-9 and TRBJ2-7; 9 nucleotides agree with TRBD1. Germline lookup yields CDR1 SEHNR and CDR2 FQNEAQ (reference sequence). The CDR3 has 15 amino acids. V shed 3 bases, J shed 4 bases, and the junction held 7 bases outside the gene matches. CDR3 residues: CASSFSGTGHYEQYF. DNA of the CDR3: TGTGCCAGCAGCTTTTCAGGGACAGGGCATTACGAGCAGTACTTC.

This clonotype was seen many times. The CDR3 bases are TGTGCCAGCACCTTAGGGGGTGGGAACACTGAAGCTTTCTTT. Its protein product is CASTLGGGNTEAFF. This sequence joins TRBV12-3 or TRBV12-4 and TRBJ1-1, with D possibly matching TRBD1 (6 bases). This CDR3 contains 14 residues. Trimming cost V 7 bases and J 1 base, with 13 bases left between them.

As to this clonotype: One end of the junction fails to match germline, which may point to a read error. The rearrangement links TRBV6-2 or TRBV6-3 to TRBJ2-4; possible D gene TRBD2, 5 bases. The CDR3 is 15 amino acids. CDR1 and CDR2 (germline): MNHEY, SVGEGT. This CDR3 reads CASSSSGLAKNIKYF. In DNA, the CDR3 is TGTGCCAGCAGTTCGTCGGGCCTAGCCAAAAACATTAAGTACTTC.

This clonotype was seen a handful of times. The V and J genes are TRBV29-1 and TRBJ2-7; tentatively, D is TRBD2 (6 bases). Trimming removed 4 bases at V and 2 bases at J, with 12 bases between. The CDR3 has 13 amino acids. CDR1 SQVTM and CDR2 ANQGSEA come from the germline V gene. The chain's CDR3 is CSVGGEYTYEQYF. The CDR3 DNA follows: TGCAGCGTTGGGGGGGAATACACCTACGAGCAGTACTTC.

This clonotype was counted between two and nine times. The V call is TRBV9, the J call TRBJ1-6, with D possibly being TRBD1 (5 bases). The germline CDR1 and CDR2 sequences are SGDLS and YYNGEE. This CDR3 contains 16 residues. V was clipped by 3 bases and J by 7 bases, with 17 bases between them. The CDR3 nucleotides are TGTGCCAGCAGCGCGTTACCGGGACCTAACAATTCACCCCTCCACTTT. Its protein product is CASSALPGPNNSPLHF.

This clonotype was seen many times. The chain employs TRBV6-1 and TRBJ1-3; D unclear. This CDR3 region has 14 residues. Germline V gives CDR1 MNHNS, CDR2 SASEGT. The V gene lost 6 bases and the J gene lost 1 base, with 10 bases spanning the gap. CDR3 sequence reads: CASSPRRSGNTIYF. The CDR3 DNA follows: TGTGCCAGCAGCCCGCGACGTTCTGGAAACACCATATATTTT.

J is TRBJ2-5 and V is TRBV6-1, with TRBD1 matching 7 bases. Germline assignment: CDR1 MNHNS and CDR2 SASEGT. The CDR3 has 15 residues. V lost 7 bases to trimming and J lost 3 bases; unmatched junction nucleotides: 11. The CDR3 nucleotides are TGTGCCAGCACCTCCACTCGGACAGGAAAAGAGACCCAGTACTTC. This codes for CASTSTRTGKETQYF.